This section outlines one T cell receptor (beta chain) sequence together with its context. In the original processing: Amplification of reference gene primers provided the estimated nucleated cell counts. Data came from immunoSEQ multiplex PCR; TCRdb stores just in-frame clones and leaves some out. That table gives V, J and clone size, and the DNA gave D and trimming. The repertoire holds about 89,000 clones, with approximately 84% as singletons. This entry comes from a study of blood T cell repertoires in COVID-19. Study details: Samples representing acute and convalescent COVID-19 were sourced from the United States, Italy and Spain.

The CDR3 is 15 residues long. CDR1 and CDR2 from the germline V gene are LGHNA and YNFKEQ. Trimming at V came to 3 bases and at J to 1 base, leaving 5 bases not matched to a gene. Seattle's cohort entered during active infection and was followed longitudinally. The chain has TRBV4-2 and TRBJ2-5, with 7 positions matching TRBD2. The material sequenced was peripheral blood. This clonotype was sampled from a man between 70 and 80 years old with COVID-19, enrolled during active disease. The CDR3 DNA reads as TGTGCCAGCAGCCATAATCCTAGCGGCCAAGAGACCCAGTACTTC. Residues: CASSHNPSGQETQYF.